This TCR beta chain was identified during a study of cytomegalovirus exposure and HLA in healthy donors. Whole-study context: For the approximately 400 genotyped donors, 75% to 90% fell within the Caucasian-associated ancestry cluster.

Broader study findings: The study designated 160 or so TCR beta chains cytomegalovirus-associated. A later analysis showed that HLA-associated TCR beta chains had undergone more clonal expansion than equally common others.

Turning to this clone: Its antigen is still unknown.

CDR1 is SGHRS and CDR2 is YFSETQ in the germline V gene. J gave up 6 bases and V 0 bases, and 15 bases lay outside the gene matches. This CDR3 contains 18 residues. The PCR ran on 60 Vbeta and 13 Jbeta primers. TCRdb's copy holds only in-frame clones and misses some; the assay was immunoSEQ multiplex PCR. The repertoire consists of tens of thousands of clones, with around 77% occurring once and the leading ten covering approximately 7.4%. This receptor was identified in a man in his fifties or sixties in good health and CMV-seronegative. The source material was PBMCs. The chain uses TRBV5-1 and TRBJ1-2; 9 bases are a match to TRBD1. The CDR3 sequence is CASSLVPPGQGIVDGYTF. The CDR3 DNA reads TGCGCCAGCAGCTTGGTTCCCCCGGGACAGGGTATTGTGGATGGCTACACCTTC.